This passage covers 25 T cell receptor beta chains from one sample sequenced in a study of T cells in Graves' hyperthyroidism and ophthalmopathy. The investigators amplified TCR beta CDR3 regions from RNA transcripts. The primer set for the first-round RT-PCR of the TCR CDR3 was HTBI. From the multiplex PCR reads, TCRdb called clonotypes with MiXCR, one entry per CDR3 protein. This repertoire shows approximately 570,000 distinct CDR3 sequences, less than 20% found once; its top ten account for over 45%. The sequencing sample was made of blood. These receptors were collected from a man aged 40-49 years with Graves' ophthalmopathy.

This clonotype came up many times. The V gene is TRBV7-8, the J gene TRBJ1-5; no reliable D call. This CDR3 contains 15 residues. The germline V gene has CDR1 SGHVS and CDR2 FQNEAQ. Trimming left V 5 bases short and J 0 bases short, with 11 bases between. The DNA of the CDR3 is TGTGCCAGCAGCCCCCGAGACGATAGCAATCAGCCCCAGCATTTT. Its protein is CASSPRDDSNQPQHF.

The V call is TRBV15, the J call TRBJ2-2, with D tentatively TRBD1 (6 bases). Trimming took 1 base from V and 4 from J, leaving 10 bases between them. The V gene's germline CDR1 is LNHNV and CDR2 YYDKDF (reference sequence). The CDR3 is 15 amino acids. CDR3 nucleotide sequence: TGTGCCACCAGCAGAGGGGACACCTCCACCGGGGAGCTGTTTTTT. It encodes CATSRGDTSTGELFF.

This clonotype came up many times. The V gene is TRBV27, the J gene TRBJ2-1, with D tentatively TRBD2 (6 bases). This CDR3 has 13 residues. V lost 3 bases and J 9 bases, leaving 12 bases between the germline ends. Germline CDR1 MNHEY, CDR2 SMNVEV (reference sequence). CDR3 loop: CASSFATSLEQFF. The CDR3 DNA follows: TGTGCCAGCAGTTTCGCTACTAGCCTTGAGCAGTTCTTC.

This clonotype has just a few counts. This chain links TRBV28 with TRBJ2-4; perhaps TRBD1 as D (6 bases). This CDR3 has 12 amino acids. Germline values: CDR1 MDHEN, CDR2 SYDVKM. V was pared by 6 bases and J by 6 bases, with 9 bases between. The CDR3, as DNA: TGTGCCAGCAGCTCGGACAGAAACATTCAGTACTTC. It codes for CASSSDRNIQYF.

The genes are TRBV20-1 and TRBJ2-7; TRBD1 agrees at 7 bases. This CDR3 spans 14 amino acids. Losses at the gene ends were 6 bases for V and 0 bases for J; bases not matched to a gene: 8. The V gene's germline CDR1 is DFQATT and CDR2 SNEGSKA (reference sequence). The CDR3: CSAPGQEFSYEQYF. The CDR3 DNA is TGCAGTGCCCCTGGACAGGAATTCTCCTACGAGCAGTACTTC.

In its sample, this clonotype was seen a few times. The chain is built from TRBV9 and TRBJ2-2; 14 bases map to TRBD2. After removal of 4 bases from V and 7 bases from J, the junction contained 21 bases not matched to a gene. Germline V lookup: CDR1 SGDLS, CDR2 YYNGEE. The CDR3 sequence is 21 residues long. This CDR3 is CASSFPDVSPGLAGAVGELFF. The DNA of the CDR3 is TGTGCCAGCAGCTTCCCGGACGTCTCTCCGGGACTAGCGGGAGCGGTCGGGGAGCTGTTTTTT.

This clonotype was counted many times. J is TRBJ1-5 and V is TRBV3-1; a weak D match, TRBD1 (6 bases). Germline V lookup: CDR1 LGHDT, CDR2 YNNKEL (reference sequence). This CDR3 is 15 amino acids long. Trimming took 4 bases from V and 5 from J, leaving 15 bases between them. The DNA for the CDR3 is TGTGCCAGCAGCCCGGACAGCGGGGAGTATCAGCCCCAGCATTTT. Protein: CASSPDSGEYQPQHF.

This clonotype was recorded at least ten times. The rearrangement uses TRBV20-1 and TRBJ2-3; TRBD1 is a possible D gene (6 bases). The CDR3 is 18 amino acids. Germline assignment: CDR1 DFQATT and CDR2 SNEGSKA (reference sequence). Trimming removed 0 bases from V and 1 base from J, with 20 bases in between. CDR3 sequence: CSAREIFAGDRGTDTQYF. The CDR3 nucleotides read TGCAGTGCTAGAGAGATCTTCGCAGGGGATCGGGGCACAGATACGCAGTATTTT.

This clonotype was found many times. The chain links TRBV5-1 to TRBJ2-1, with a possible D match to TRBD2 (6 bases). CDR3 length equals 13 residues. Germline CDR1 reads SGHRS; CDR2 reads YFSETQ. V lost 6 bases and J 5 bases, leaving 12 bases between the germline ends. CDR3 nucleotides: TGCGCCAGCATGAGACTAGACCACAATGAGCAGTTCTTC. This sequence encodes CASMRLDHNEQFF. The full variable domain, in which reference TRBV5-1 and TRBJ2-1 provide the parts outside the CDR3, is KAGVTQTPRYLIKTRGQQVTLSCSPISGHRSVSWYQQTPGQGLQFLFEYFSETQRNKGNFPGRFSGRQFSNSRSEMNVSTLELGDSALYLCASMRLDHNEQFFGPGTRLTVL.

Concerning this clonotype: The junction does not match germline at one end; this may be a read error. The chain recombines TRBV5-1 with TRBJ2-2; a weak D match, TRBD2 (7 bases). The CDR3 has 13 residues. Germline assignment: CDR1 SGHRS and CDR2 YFSETQ. CDR3 protein: CASSSGGTGKLFF. The CDR3 nucleotides are TGCGCCAGCAGCTCGGGGGGCACCGGGAAGCTGTTTTTT. Complete variable domain (other parts from reference TRBV5-1 and TRBJ2-2): KAGVTQTPRYLIKTRGQQVTLSCSPISGHRSVSWYQQTPGQGLQFLFEYFSETQRNKGNFPGRFSGRQFSNSRSEMNVSTLELGDSALYLCASSSGGTGKLFFGEGSRLTVL.

Ten or more counts support this clonotype. The CDR3 sequence: CASRAGSVSENIQYF. CDR3 coding DNA: TGTGCCAGCAGGGCTGGATCGGTCAGCGAAAACATTCAGTACTTC. The chain carries TRBV2 and TRBJ2-4, with unresolved D. Trimming removed 6 bases from V and 5 bases from J, with 17 bases in between. This CDR3 contains 15 residues. From germline, CDR1 is SNHLY and CDR2 FYNNEI.

This clonotype was seen more than once but under ten times. The chain links TRBV5-1 to TRBJ2-4; maybe TRBD2 (5 bases). Germline CDR1 reads SGHRS; CDR2 reads YFSETQ. The V end lost 2 bases, the J end lost 7 bases, and 13 bases lay between the germline ends. CDR3 length: 14 amino acids. The chain's CDR3 is CASSFGESRNIQYF. The CDR3 coding sequence is TGCGCCAGCAGCTTCGGGGAATCTCGCAACATTCAGTACTTC.

V usage is TRBV20-1 and J usage is TRBJ2-5; 11 bases match TRBD1. Germline V lookup: CDR1 DFQATT, CDR2 SNEGSKA (reference sequence). The V and J ends lost 6 bases and 6 bases, in that order; junction bases with no gene match: 9. This CDR3 spans 14 amino acids. CDR3 sequence (DNA): TGCAGTGCCCGGGACAGGGGGTTACTAAAGACCCAGTACTTC. Translation gives CSARDRGLLKTQYF.

This clonotype was counted a few times. The chain has TRBV29-1 and TRBJ1-1, with 8 bases identical to TRBD1. This CDR3 contains 17 residues. V dropped 7 bases and J dropped 0; count of bases not matched to a gene: 16. The germline V gene encodes CDR1 SQVTM and CDR2 ANQGSEA. The CDR3 sequence is CSALPMGTGHMNTEAFF. CDR3 DNA: TGCAGCGCCCTACCAATGGGGACAGGACACATGAACACTGAAGCTTTCTTT.

The chain is built from TRBV5-5 and TRBJ1-1; D call uncertain. This CDR3 contains 14 residues. V was trimmed by 0 bases and J by 1 base, leaving 7 bases between them. Germline assignment: CDR1 SGHKS and CDR2 YYEKEE (reference sequence). The CDR3 spells CASSLEGWNTEAFF. CDR3 DNA: TGTGCCAGCAGCTTGGAGGGATGGAACACTGAAGCTTTCTTT.

This clonotype showed up many times. V gene TRBV7-3 combines with J gene TRBJ1-1; no reliable D call. V was cut by 5 bases and J by 5 bases, with 15 bases left in between. CDR3 length: 14 residues. Germline V gene lookup returns CDR1 SGHTA and CDR2 FQGTGA. CDR3 region: CASSAQSIGTEAFF. CDR3 in DNA: TGTGCCAGCAGCGCCCAGAGCATAGGGACTGAAGCTTTCTTT.

The sample holds many counts of this clonotype. The rearrangement uses TRBV7-8 and TRBJ2-7; 11 positions match TRBD2. The CDR3 runs to 19 residues. Per the germline V gene, CDR1 is SGHVS and CDR2 is FQNEAQ. With V trimmed by 5 bases and J by 5 bases, 20 bases remained unmatched. CDR3 nucleotides: TGTGCCAGCAGCCCCTTGGTAGCGGGAGGGCCGAGGGGCCTGGACGAGCAGTACTTC. Translating it yields CASSPLVAGGPRGLDEQYF. Drawing the rest from reference TRBV7-8 and TRBJ2-7, the complete variable domain is GAGVSQSPRYKVAKRGQDVALRCDPISGHVSLFWYQQALGQGPEFLTYFQNEAQLDKSGLPSDRFFAERPEGSVSTLKIQRTQQEDSAVYLCASSPLVAGGPRGLDEQYFGPGTRLTVT.

This chain connects TRBV7-9 to TRBJ1-3; no definite D call. Trimming shortened V by 5 bases and J by 3 bases, and 11 bases separated the two germline ends. The CDR3 spans 14 residues. The germline CDR1 and CDR2 sequences are SEHNR and FQNEAQ (reference sequence). Here the CDR3 DNA reads TGTGCCAGCAGCCTCAACAGTGTTGGAAACACCATATATTTT. Amino acid sequence: CASSLNSVGNTIYF.

This clonotype was seen just once. The V call is TRBV5-1, the J call TRBJ2-5; perhaps TRBD2 as D (5 bases). Trimming stripped 4 bases from V and 4 bases from J, with 17 bases between. CDR3 size: 15 residues. The germline gives CDR1 SGHRS, CDR2 YFSETQ. The CDR3 bases are TGCGCCAGCAGCGCGCGGGTAACGGTGGGAGAGACCCAGTACTTC. This codes for CASSARVTVGETQYF.

A single count supports this clonotype. This chain connects TRBV20-1 to TRBJ2-1; 9 bases agree with TRBD2. The CDR3 is 15 amino acids. Germline CDR1 is DFQATT and CDR2 is SNEGSKA (reference sequence). Losses at the gene ends were 0 bases for V and 7 bases for J; bases not matched to a gene: 7. CDR3 in amino acids: CSARDGGGAENEQFF. CDR3 nucleotides: TGCAGTGCTAGAGATGGCGGGGGGGCGGAAAATGAGCAGTTCTTC.

This chain uses TRBV6-1 with TRBJ2-3, with 8 bases aligning to TRBD1. In germline, CDR1 is MNHNS, CDR2 SASEGT. This CDR3 has 16 amino acids. V trimming: 4 bases; J trimming: 2 bases; junction bases outside the gene matches: 8. The DNA for the CDR3 is TGTGCCAGCAGTGCTCCCGGACAGGGTAACACAGATACGCAGTATTTT. Translating gives CASSAPGQGNTDTQYF.

The chain uses TRBV7-9 and TRBJ2-7; D ambiguous. V lost 4 bases and J lost 5, with 9 bases in between. The germline CDR1 and CDR2 sequences are SEHNR and FQNEAQ (reference sequence). CDR3 length: 12 amino acids. The CDR3 region is CASSWRLDEQYF. CDR3 sequence (DNA): TGTGCCAGCAGCTGGAGACTGGACGAGCAGTACTTC. Drawing the rest from reference TRBV7-9 and TRBJ2-7, the complete variable domain is DTGVSQNPRHKITKRGQNVTFRCDPISEHNRLYWYRQTLGQGPEFLTYFQNEAQLEKSRLLSDRFSAERPKGSFSTLEIQRTEQGDSAMYLCASSWRLDEQYFGPGTRLTVT.

This chain joins TRBV3-2 and TRBJ2-3; the D call TRBD2 from the table was never checked on the DNA. TRBV3-2 is listed as a pseudogene. The CDR3 has 18 residues. The CDR3 DNA sequence: TGTGCCAGCAGCCTCCATCCGTCTAGCGGGAGTTTGACAGATACGCAGTATTTT. Translated: CASSLHPSSGSLTDTQYF.

The chain employs TRBV18 and TRBJ2-2; 8 nucleotides align to TRBD2. Germline loops: CDR1 KGHSH, CDR2 LQKENI. This CDR3 has 17 residues. V was clipped by 3 bases and J by 4 bases; unmatched bases: 10. In DNA, the CDR3 is TGTGCCAGCTCACCTTCCGCTGGCGGGGGGCTCACCGGGGAGCTGTTTTTT. Its protein product is CASSPSAGGGLTGELFF.

This clonotype appeared a few times. The CDR3 bases are TGTGCCAGCAGTGAACGGGACGGCGCTAACTATGGCTACACCTTC. It codes for CASSERDGANYGYTF. This rearrangement joins TRBV6-1 to TRBJ1-2, with D possibly being TRBD1 (5 bases). The CDR3 length is 15 residues. Germline CDR1 and CDR2: MNHNS and SASEGT. V was trimmed by 2 bases and J by 0 bases, leaving 10 bases between them.